This record looks at one T cell receptor (beta chain) sequence and its context. The antigen remains unidentified. Template switching appended UMIs that held a 6-nucleotide sample barcode. TCRdb reprocessed the 5' RACE reads and stores each CDR3 protein as one record, lacking DNA. This sample's table has approximately 380,000 distinct CDR3 sequences. This sample was taken from a study of monozygotic twins with inflammatory bowel disease. General observations from the study: For IBD patients, clonotypes shared with others were fewer than for healthy twins, especially with disease activity. Whereas healthy co-twins had higher TCRbeta diversity (inverse Simpson), IBD patients had lower diversity.

The specimen was blood. This TCR was sampled from a human donor with ulcerative colitis or Crohn's disease, or a healthy co-twin of an affected twin (not recorded which).

This CDR3 is CSARDALTGNQPQHF. V is TRBV20-1 and J is TRBJ1-5. CDR1 is DFQATT, CDR2 SNEGSKA, per germline (reference sequence). This CDR3 comprises 15 residues.